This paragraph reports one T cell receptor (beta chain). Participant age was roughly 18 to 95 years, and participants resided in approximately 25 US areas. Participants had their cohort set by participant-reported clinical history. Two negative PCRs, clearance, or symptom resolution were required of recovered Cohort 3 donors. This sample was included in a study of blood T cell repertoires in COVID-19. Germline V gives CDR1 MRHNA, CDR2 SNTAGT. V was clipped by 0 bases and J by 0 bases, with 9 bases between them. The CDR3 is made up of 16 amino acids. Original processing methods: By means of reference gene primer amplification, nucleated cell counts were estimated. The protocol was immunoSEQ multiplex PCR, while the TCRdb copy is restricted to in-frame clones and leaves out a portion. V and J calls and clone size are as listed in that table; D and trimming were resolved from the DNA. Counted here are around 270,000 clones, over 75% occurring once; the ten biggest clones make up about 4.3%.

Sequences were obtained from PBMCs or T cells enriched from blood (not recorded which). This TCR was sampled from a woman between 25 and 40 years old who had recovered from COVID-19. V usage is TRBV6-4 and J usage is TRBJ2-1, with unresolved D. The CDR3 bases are TGTGCCAGCAGTGACTCGATAGTGAGCTCCTACAATGAGCAGTTCTTC. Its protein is CASSDSIVSSYNEQFF.